The rows below give T cell receptor beta chains drawn from one sample of a study of T cell changes during pregnancy in multiple sclerosis. Profiling relied on immunoSEQ multiplex PCR, and the TCRdb table lists in-frame clones only, not all of them. The sample contains just over 35,000 clones, about 92% of which appear only once. The sample was CD4+ T cells from peripheral blood mononuclear cells, taken after pregnancy. All receptors derive from a female donor in good health, enrolled as a control in a pregnancy study. Both conserved end residues are part of each CDR3. Fields, in order: J gene, V gene, clone size, D gene, CDR3 DNA, CDR3 protein. The D gene is left open where the match is weak. Some rows have no size entry. The others give once, few or many, or a class for an expanded clone.

>TRBJ2-1|TRBV6-4|once|-
TGTGCCAGCAGTGCGGGTCTCTCCTACAATGAGCAGTTCTTC
CASSAGLSYNEQFF
>TRBJ1-5|TRBV19|-|-
TGTGCCAGTAGTATAGGAAGGGGCCACAATCAGCCCCAGCATTTT
CASSIGRGHNQPQHF
>TRBJ1-2|TRBV7-9|few|-
TGTGCCAGCAGCTCTAGGGGGAGCTACACCTTC
CASSSRGSYTF
>TRBJ1-5|TRBV7-2|-|TRBD1
TGTGCCAGCAGTACCCTCTGGGGACAGGGGAATCAGCCCCAGCATTTT
CASSTLWGQGNQPQHF
>TRBJ1-6|TRBV2|-|TRBD1
TGTGCCAGCACCTACACAGGGGGGCGAAATTCACCCCTCCACTTT
CASTYTGGRNSPLHF
>TRBJ1-1|TRBV30|-|-
TGTGCCTGGAACCCGGGGGGGGGAAAAACTGAAGCTTTCTTT
CAWNPGGGKTEAFF
>TRBJ1-1|TRBV30|-|-
TGTGCCTGGAGTTCGCGGGACACTGAAGCTTTCTTT
CAWSSRDTEAFF
>TRBJ1-6|TRBV2|-|-
TGTGCCAGCAGTGAAGAAGCGCCGGGGTCTTCACCCCTCCACTTT
CASSEEAPGSSPLHF
>TRBJ2-1|TRBV9|-|-
TGTGCCAGCAGCCCGGAGGAACTCCGGCAGTTCTTC
CASSPEELRQFF
>TRBJ2-5|TRBV5-1|-|-
TGCGCCAGCAGCTTGGTCGGGCAGGGGCAAGAGACCCAGTACTTC
CASSLVGQGQETQYF
>TRBJ2-1|TRBV4-3|-|TRBD2
TGCGCCAGCAGCCAAGATACAGGCCAGCGGGGGGGCAACGAGCAGTTCTTC
CASSQDTGQRGGNEQFF
>TRBJ1-2|TRBV30|-|TRBD1
TGTGCCTGGAGTGTGGACAGGGGCGAAAACTATGGCTACACCTTC
CAWSVDRGENYGYTF
>TRBJ2-7|TRBV28|-|-
TGTGCCAGCAGTTTCAGAGGGCTCGGCTCCTACGAGCAGTACTTC
CASSFRGLGSYEQYF
>TRBJ1-6|TRBV11-1|-|-
TGTGCCAGCGGTATAGACTATAATTCACCCCTCCACTTT
CASGIDYNSPLHF
>TRBJ2-7|TRBV2|-|-
TGTGCCAGCAGCGGGGATCTCAGCTCCTACGAGCAGTACTTC
CASSGDLSSYEQYF
>TRBJ2-2|TRBV30|-|-
TGTGCCTGGAGATCCGGGGGTAGACACACCGGGGAGCTGTTTTTT
CAWRSGGRHTGELFF
>TRBJ2-7|TRBV7-2|-|-
TGTGCCAGCAGCTTAGAGTGGGGGCGCTCCTCCTACGAGCAGTACTTC
CASSLEWGRSSYEQYF
>TRBJ2-7|TRBV6-1|-|-
TGTGCCAGCAGCCGGACAGGGACTATCTACGAGCAGTACTTC
CASSRTGTIYEQYF
>TRBJ2-5|TRBV7-3|-|TRBD2
TGTGCCAGCAGCTTAACGAGTCTAGCGGGAGCGGAGACCCAGTACTTC
CASSLTSLAGAETQYF
>TRBJ2-7|TRBV10-3|-|-
TGTGCCATCAGGCCTGGGGAGCGGTACGAGCAGTACTTC
CAIRPGERYEQYF
>TRBJ2-7|TRBV18|-|TRBD1
TGTGCCAGCTCACCCCCCGGGACAGGGACCGAGCAGTACTTC
CASSPPGTGTEQYF
>TRBJ2-7|TRBV7-9|-|-
TGTGCCAGCAGCTCGTCGGGGGGCGAATCCCTGCAGTACTTC
CASSSSGGESLQYF
>TRBJ2-7|TRBV27|-|-
TGTGCCAGCAGTTATTCTCCCTCCTACGAGCAGTACTTC
CASSYSPSYEQYF
>TRBJ1-5|TRBV30|-|-
TGTGCCTGGGGAAGGGTGACAGGCAATCAGCCCCAGCATTTT
CAWGRVTGNQPQHF
>TRBJ2-3|TRBV4-1|-|-
TGCGCCAGCAGCCAACCTCGGGACTCCACTAGCACAGATACGCAGTATTTT
CASSQPRDSTSTDTQYF
>TRBJ1-2|TRBV7-9|-|TRBD1
TGTGCCAGCAGCTTAGCAGGGGGCCGGGGCTACACCTTC
CASSLAGGRGYTF
>TRBJ1-2|TRBV28|-|-
TGTGCCAGCATGGCAGGGGCCCGCTATGGCTACACCTTC
CASMAGARYGYTF
>TRBJ1-2|TRBV5-6|-|TRBD1
TGTGCCAGCAGCTTTACGGCAGGGGGCTACTATGGCTACACCTTC
CASSFTAGGYYGYTF
>TRBJ2-3|TRBV5-1|-|-
TGCGCCAGCAGCTCACTTAGCACAGATACGCAGTATTTT
CASSSLSTDTQYF
>TRBJ1-6|TRBV19|-|-
TGTGCCAGTAGTCCGACTAGGGGGGGACCCCTCCACTTT
CASSPTRGGPLHF
>TRBJ2-2|TRBV9|once|TRBD2
TGTGCCAGCAGCGGAGCGGGGGGAGGTACCGGGGAGCTGTTTTTT
CASSGAGGGTGELFF
>TRBJ1-2|TRBV6-5|-|-
TGTGCCAGCAGCCAAGGAGGAAAAGGCCTCTATGGCTACACCTTC
CASSQGGKGLYGYTF
>TRBJ1-6|TRBV28|-|-
TGTGCCAGCAGTGTGGGGGGGGCAAGGGATTCACCCCTCCACTTT
CASSVGGARDSPLHF
>TRBJ1-1|TRBV29-1|-|-
TGCAGCGTTGAAGACCCTCAGGGGTTGAACACTGAAGCTTTCTTT
CSVEDPQGLNTEAFF
>TRBJ1-1|TRBV7-9|-|-
TGTGCCAGCAGCTTAGGACAGACCCTGAACACTGAAGCTTTCTTT
CASSLGQTLNTEAFF
>TRBJ2-3|TRBV28|-|-
TGTGCCAGCAGAGGGGATGGGGCGCAGCAGTATTTT
CASRGDGAQQYF
>TRBJ2-3|TRBV7-2|-|TRBD2
TGTGCCAGCAGCTCTGGACTAGCGGCGACAGATACGCAGTATTTT
CASSSGLAATDTQYF
>TRBJ2-5|TRBV25-1|-|-
TGTGCCAGCAGTGAGCCTCATCCAGGGGCCGAGACCCAGTACTTC
CASSEPHPGAETQYF
>TRBJ2-7|TRBV7-6|few|-
TGTGCCAGCAGCTCGGGGGGCGGGAAAACCTCCTACGAGCAGTACTTC
CASSSGGGKTSYEQYF
>TRBJ1-1|TRBV7-8|-|-
TGTGCCAGCGGTCAGGGAATGAACACTGAAGCTTTCTTT
CASGQGMNTEAFF
>TRBJ2-1|TRBV27|-|-
TGTGCCAGCAGTTTTCGGGGGAGCTCCTACAATGAGCAGTTCTTC
CASSFRGSSYNEQFF
>TRBJ1-6|TRBV27|-|TRBD1
TGTGCCAGCAGTTCAGGGGACAGGGATAATTCACCCCTCCACTTT
CASSSGDRDNSPLHF
>TRBJ1-4|TRBV7-9|-|-
TGTGCCAGCAGCTTATCGATGGCTGCTAATGAAAAACTGTTTTTT
CASSLSMAANEKLFF
>TRBJ1-1|TRBV19|-|-
TGTGCCAGTAGTGCCAAATGGGGGGGACATACTGAAGCTTTCTTT
CASSAKWGGHTEAFF
>TRBJ2-3|TRBV19|-|-
TGTGCCAGTAGTATCCTCGCGGCCGCCCCGACGGATACGCAGTATTTT
CASSILAAAPTDTQYF
>TRBJ2-5|TRBV15|once|-
TGTGCCACCAGCAGAGGGGCGAACGCAGGCGGGGAAAAAGAGACCCAGTACTTC
CATSRGANAGGEKETQYF
>TRBJ1-2|TRBV6-5|-|TRBD1
TGTGCCAGCAGTAGGGACAGGGTCAACTATGGCTACACCTTC
CASSRDRVNYGYTF
>TRBJ2-7|TRBV5-4|once|-
TGTGCCAGCAGCTCCGGGACTGGGTTCTCCTACGAGCAGTACTTC
CASSSGTGFSYEQYF
>TRBJ2-1|TRBV2|-|TRBD1
TGTGCCAGCAGTTTTTTCCGGACAGGCAATGAGCAGTTCTTC
CASSFFRTGNEQFF
>TRBJ2-7|TRBV11-3|once|TRBD2
TGTGCCAGCAGCTTAGAGGGACTAGCGGGAGTGTACGAGCAGTACTTC
CASSLEGLAGVYEQYF
>TRBJ1-1|TRBV7-8|-|-
TGTGCCAGCAGCTTCGGGGTTGACACTGAAGCTTTCTTT
CASSFGVDTEAFF
>TRBJ1-6|TRBV19|-|-
TGTGCCAGTAGCCGCCGGGGGGACGGTAGCTCCTATAATTCACCCCTCCACTTT
CASSRRGDGSSYNSPLHF